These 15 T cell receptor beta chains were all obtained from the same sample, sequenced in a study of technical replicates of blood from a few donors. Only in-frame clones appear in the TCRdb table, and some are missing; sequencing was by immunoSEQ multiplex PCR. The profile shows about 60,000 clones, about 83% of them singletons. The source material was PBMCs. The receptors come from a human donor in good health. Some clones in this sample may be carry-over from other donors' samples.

This CDR3 reads CASSQRAGAYNEQFF. In DNA, the CDR3 is TGCGCCAGCAGCCAGAGAGCGGGAGCCTACAATGAGCAGTTCTTC. V and J are TRBV4-3 and TRBJ2-1; TRBD2 aligns across 8 bases. Unmatched junction bases numbered 3, after V lost 3 bases and J lost 2 bases. The CDR3 is made up of 15 amino acids. Per germline, CDR1 LGHNA and CDR2 YSLEER.

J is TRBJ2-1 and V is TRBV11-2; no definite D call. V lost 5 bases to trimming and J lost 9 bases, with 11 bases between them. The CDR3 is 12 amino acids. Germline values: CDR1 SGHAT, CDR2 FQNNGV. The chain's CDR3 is CASSPSDIEQFF. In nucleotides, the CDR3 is TGTGCCAGCAGCCCGAGCGATATTGAGCAGTTCTTC.

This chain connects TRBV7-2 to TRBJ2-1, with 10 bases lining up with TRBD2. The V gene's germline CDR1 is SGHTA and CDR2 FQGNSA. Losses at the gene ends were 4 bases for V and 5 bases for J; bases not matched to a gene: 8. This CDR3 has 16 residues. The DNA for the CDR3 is TGTGCCAGCAGCTATAGATCTAGCGGGGGCAACAATGAGCAGTTCTTC. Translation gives CASSYRSSGGNNEQFF. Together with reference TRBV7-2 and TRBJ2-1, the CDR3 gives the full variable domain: GAGVSQSPSNKVTEKGKDVELRCDPISGHTALYWYRQSLGQGLEFLIYFQGNSAPDKSGLPSDRFSAERTGGSVSTLTIQRTQQEDSAVYLCASSYRSSGGNNEQFFGPGTRLTVL.

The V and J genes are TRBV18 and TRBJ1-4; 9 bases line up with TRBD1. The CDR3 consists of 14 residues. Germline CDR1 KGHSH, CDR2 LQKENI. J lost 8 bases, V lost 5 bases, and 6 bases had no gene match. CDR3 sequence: CASSATGGAEKLFF. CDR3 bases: TGTGCCAGCTCAGCAACAGGGGGCGCGGAAAAACTGTTTTTT.

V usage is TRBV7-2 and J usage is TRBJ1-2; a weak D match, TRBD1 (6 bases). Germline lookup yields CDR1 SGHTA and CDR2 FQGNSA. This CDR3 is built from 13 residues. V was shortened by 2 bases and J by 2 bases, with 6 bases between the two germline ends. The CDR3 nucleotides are TGTGCCAGCAGCTTACAGGGGAACTATGGCTACACCTTC. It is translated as CASSLQGNYGYTF. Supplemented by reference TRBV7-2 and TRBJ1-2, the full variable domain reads GAGVSQSPSNKVTEKGKDVELRCDPISGHTALYWYRQSLGQGLEFLIYFQGNSAPDKSGLPSDRFSAERTGGSVSTLTIQRTQQEDSAVYLCASSLQGNYGYTFGSGTRLTVV.

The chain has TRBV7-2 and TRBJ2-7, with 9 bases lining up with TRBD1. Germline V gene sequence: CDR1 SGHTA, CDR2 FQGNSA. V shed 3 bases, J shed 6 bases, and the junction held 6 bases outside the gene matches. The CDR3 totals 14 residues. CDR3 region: CASSFSGTGTEQYF. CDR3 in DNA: TGTGCCAGCAGCTTCTCGGGGACAGGGACCGAGCAGTACTTC.

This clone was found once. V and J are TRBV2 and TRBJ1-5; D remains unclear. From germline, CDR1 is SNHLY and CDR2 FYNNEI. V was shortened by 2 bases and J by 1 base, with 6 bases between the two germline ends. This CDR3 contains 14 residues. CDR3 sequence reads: CASSELSSNQPQHF. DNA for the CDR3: TGTGCCAGCAGTGAACTCTCGAGCAATCAGCCCCAGCATTTT.

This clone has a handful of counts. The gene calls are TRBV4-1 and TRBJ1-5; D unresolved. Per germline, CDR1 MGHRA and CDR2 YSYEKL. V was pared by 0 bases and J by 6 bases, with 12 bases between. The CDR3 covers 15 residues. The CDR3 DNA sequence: TGCGCCAGCAGCCAAGAGGGCCTCGACGGTCAGCCCCAGCATTTT. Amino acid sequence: CASSQEGLDGQPQHF.

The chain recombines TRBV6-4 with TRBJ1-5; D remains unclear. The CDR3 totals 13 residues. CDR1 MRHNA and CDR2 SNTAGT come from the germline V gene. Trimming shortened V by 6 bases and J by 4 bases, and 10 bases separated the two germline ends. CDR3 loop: CASSPGSNQPQHF. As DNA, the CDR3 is TGTGCCAGCAGCCCCGGTTCAAATCAGCCCCAGCATTTT.

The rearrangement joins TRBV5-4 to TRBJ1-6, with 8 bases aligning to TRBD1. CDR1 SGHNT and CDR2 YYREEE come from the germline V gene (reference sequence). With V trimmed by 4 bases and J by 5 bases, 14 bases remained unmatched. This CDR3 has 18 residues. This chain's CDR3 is CASSPGQAVGSDNSPLHF. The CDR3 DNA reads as TGTGCCAGCAGCCCGGGACAGGCAGTAGGGAGCGATAATTCACCCCTCCACTTT.

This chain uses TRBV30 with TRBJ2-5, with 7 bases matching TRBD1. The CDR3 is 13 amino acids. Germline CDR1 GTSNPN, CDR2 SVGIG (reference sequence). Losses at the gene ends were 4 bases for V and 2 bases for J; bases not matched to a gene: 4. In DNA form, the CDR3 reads TGTGCCTGGACGACAGGGACACAAGAGACCCAGTACTTC. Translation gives CAWTTGTQETQYF.

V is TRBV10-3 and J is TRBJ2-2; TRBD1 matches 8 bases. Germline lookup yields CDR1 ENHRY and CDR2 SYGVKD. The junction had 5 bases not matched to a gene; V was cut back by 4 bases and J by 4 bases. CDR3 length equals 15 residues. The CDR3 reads CAISVGTGITGELFF. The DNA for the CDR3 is TGTGCCATCAGTGTAGGGACAGGAATCACCGGGGAGCTGTTTTTT.

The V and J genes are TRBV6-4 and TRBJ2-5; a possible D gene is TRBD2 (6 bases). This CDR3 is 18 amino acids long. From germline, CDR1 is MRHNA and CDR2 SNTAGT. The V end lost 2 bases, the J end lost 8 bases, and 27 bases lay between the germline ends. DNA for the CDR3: TGTGCCAGCAGTGACCCGAGACCGGGGGACGCAGCCCCAGGTACCCAGTACTTC. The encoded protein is CASSDPRPGDAAPGTQYF.

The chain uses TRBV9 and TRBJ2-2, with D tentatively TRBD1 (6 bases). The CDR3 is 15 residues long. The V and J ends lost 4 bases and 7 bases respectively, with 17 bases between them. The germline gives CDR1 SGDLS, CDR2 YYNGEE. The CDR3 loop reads CASSPRAGVGGELFF. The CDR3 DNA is TGTGCCAGCAGCCCCAGGGCAGGGGTTGGCGGGGAGCTGTTTTTT.

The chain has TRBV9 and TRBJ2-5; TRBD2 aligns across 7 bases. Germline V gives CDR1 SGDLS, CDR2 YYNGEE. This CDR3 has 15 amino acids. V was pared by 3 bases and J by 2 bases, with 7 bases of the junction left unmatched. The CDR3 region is CASSGTGGWQETQYF. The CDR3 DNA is TGTGCCAGCAGCGGGACCGGGGGGTGGCAAGAGACCCAGTACTTC.